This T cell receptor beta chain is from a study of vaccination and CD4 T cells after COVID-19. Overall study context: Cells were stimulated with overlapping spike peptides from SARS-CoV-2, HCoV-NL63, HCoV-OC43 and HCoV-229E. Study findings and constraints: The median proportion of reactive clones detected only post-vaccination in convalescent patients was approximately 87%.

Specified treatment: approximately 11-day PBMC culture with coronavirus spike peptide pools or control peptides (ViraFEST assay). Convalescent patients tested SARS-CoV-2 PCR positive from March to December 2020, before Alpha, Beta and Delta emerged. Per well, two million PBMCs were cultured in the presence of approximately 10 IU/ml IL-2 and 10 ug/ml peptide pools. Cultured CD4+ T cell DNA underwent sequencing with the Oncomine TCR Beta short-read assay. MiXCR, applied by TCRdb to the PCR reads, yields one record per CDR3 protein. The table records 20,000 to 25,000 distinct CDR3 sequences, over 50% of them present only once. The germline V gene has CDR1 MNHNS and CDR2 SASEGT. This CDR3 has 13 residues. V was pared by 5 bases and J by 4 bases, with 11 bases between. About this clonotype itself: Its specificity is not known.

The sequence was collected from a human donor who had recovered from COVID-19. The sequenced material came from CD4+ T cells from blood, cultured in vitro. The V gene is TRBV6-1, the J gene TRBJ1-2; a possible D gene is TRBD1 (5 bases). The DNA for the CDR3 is TGTGCCAGCAGTCTATTTAGGGGCTATGGCTACACCTTC. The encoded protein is CASSLFRGYGYTF.